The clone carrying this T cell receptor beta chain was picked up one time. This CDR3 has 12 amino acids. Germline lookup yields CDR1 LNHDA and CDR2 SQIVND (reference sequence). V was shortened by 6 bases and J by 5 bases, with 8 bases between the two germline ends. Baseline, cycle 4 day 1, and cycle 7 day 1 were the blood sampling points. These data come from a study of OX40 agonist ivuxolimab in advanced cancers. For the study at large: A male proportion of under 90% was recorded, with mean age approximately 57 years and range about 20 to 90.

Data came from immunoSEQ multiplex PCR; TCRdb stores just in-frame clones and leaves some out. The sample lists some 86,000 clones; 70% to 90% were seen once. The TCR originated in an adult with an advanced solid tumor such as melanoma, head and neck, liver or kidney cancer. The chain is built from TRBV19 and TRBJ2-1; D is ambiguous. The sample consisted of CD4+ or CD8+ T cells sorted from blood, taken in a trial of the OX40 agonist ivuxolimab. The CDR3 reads CASSTVNNEQFF. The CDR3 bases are TGTGCCAGTAGCACTGTAAACAATGAGCAGTTCTTC.